The rows below give T cell receptor beta chains drawn from one sample of a study of metastatic and nonmetastatic thyroid tumors. TCRdb called clones again from the PCR reads with MiXCR. The sample lists about 34,000 clones; under 20% were seen once. The specimen sequenced was blood. These receptor sequences come from a female donor with papillary thyroid cancer or a benign thyroid nodule (not recorded which). Some clones in this sample may be carry-over from other donors' samples. Both conserved end residues are part of each CDR3. The order of the fields is J gene, CDR3 length, V gene, clone size, D gene, CDR3 protein, CDR3 DNA. A D gene is named only where the DNA matches it firmly. Only some rows state a clone size, as once, few, many or a class for expanded clones.

TRBJ1-2 | 17 | TRBV29-1 | many | . | CSVGEQRAVFGGYGYTF | TGCAGCGTTGGGGAACAGAGGGCTGTGTTCGGAGGCTATGGCTACACCTTC
TRBJ2-7 | 15 | TRBV5-1 | many | . | CASSLGDYPTYEQYF | TGCGCCAGCAGCTTGGGCGACTATCCGACCTACGAGCAGTACTTC
TRBJ1-2 | 12 | TRBV15 | many | . | CATRVPGSGYTF | TGTGCCACCAGAGTACCAGGAAGCGGCTACACCTTC
TRBJ2-7 | 15 | TRBV6-9 | . | TRBD1 | CASSYPPGQLIGQYF | TGTGCCAGCAGTTACCCACCGGGACAGCTAATCGGGCAGTACTTC
TRBJ2-7 | 12 | TRBV6-1 | . | . | CASSGQGYEQYF | TGTGCCAGCAGTGGTCAGGGTTACGAGCAGTACTTC
TRBJ2-7 | 12 | TRBV28 | many | . | CASSFLKYEQYF | TGTGCCAGCAGTTTCCTCAAGTACGAGCAGTACTTC
TRBJ2-7 | 15 | TRBV20-1 | . | TRBD2 | CSAARPSGQNHEQYF | TGCAGTGCTGCCCGTCCTAGCGGGCAGAACCACGAGCAGTACTTC
TRBJ2-1 | 14 | TRBV11-3 | . | TRBD1 | CASSRSGGPDEQFF | TGTGCCAGCAGCCGGTCAGGGGGCCCCGATGAGCAGTTCTTC
TRBJ1-3 | 16 | TRBV5-1 | . | . | CASSLGGRDSGNTIYF | TGCGCCAGCAGCTTGGGAGGCAGAGACTCTGGAAACACCATATATTTT
TRBJ2-3 | 15 | TRBV6-1 | few | TRBD1 | CASRTGTGDSNTQYF | TGTGCCAGCCGAACCGGGACAGGGGATTCAAATACGCAGTATTTT
TRBJ2-7 | 12 | TRBV5-1 | many | . | CASSLPADEQYF | TGCGCCAGCAGCTTACCCGCGGATGAGCAGTACTTC
TRBJ2-1 | 15 | TRBV7-3 | many | TRBD1 | CASSSGGQGYNEQFF | TGTGCCAGCAGCTCGGGGGGACAGGGGTACAATGAGCAGTTCTTC
TRBJ2-7 | 15 | TRBV2 | few | . | CASSIGQAAGDEQYF | TGTGCCAGCAGTATCGGACAGGCCGCGGGGGACGAGCAGTACTTC
TRBJ2-1 | 17 | TRBV20-1 | many | . | CSAGSPATTRIGDEQFF | TGCAGTGCCGGTTCCCCAGCCACCACTCGGATCGGCGATGAGCAGTTCTTC
TRBJ1-2 | 14 | TRBV5-4 | many | TRBD1 | CASSLGQGNYGYTF | TGTGCCAGCAGCCTCGGACAGGGGAACTATGGCTACACCTTC
TRBJ1-5 | 17 | TRBV6-1 | few | . | CASSELDRSRRYQPQHF | TGTGCCAGCAGTGAACTCGACAGGTCCCGACGCTATCAGCCCCAGCATTTT
TRBJ1-1 | 13 | TRBV7-2 | many | TRBD1 | CASSGQANTEAFF | TGTGCCAGCAGCGGACAGGCGAACACTGAAGCTTTCTTT
TRBJ1-1 | 13 | TRBV28 | . | . | CASSWARGTEAFF | TGTGCCAGCAGTTGGGCAAGGGGCACTGAAGCTTTCTTT
TRBJ1-2 | 13 | TRBV19 | many | . | CATTSSGLAGYTF | TGTGCCACGACTAGTTCAGGGTTGGCTGGCTACACCTTC
TRBJ2-7 | 15 | TRBV4-3 | . | TRBD1 | CASSQGLRGLYEQYF | TGCGCCAGCAGCCAAGGTCTCAGGGGGCTCTACGAGCAGTACTTC
TRBJ1-2 | 16 | TRBV11-2 | . | . | CASSPTPEGIAGGYTF | TGTGCCAGCAGCCCCACCCCAGAGGGAATAGCTGGCGGCTACACCTTC
TRBJ1-2 | 12 | TRBV29-1 | few | . | CSVEALGYGYTF | TGCAGCGTTGAGGCATTAGGCTATGGCTACACCTTC